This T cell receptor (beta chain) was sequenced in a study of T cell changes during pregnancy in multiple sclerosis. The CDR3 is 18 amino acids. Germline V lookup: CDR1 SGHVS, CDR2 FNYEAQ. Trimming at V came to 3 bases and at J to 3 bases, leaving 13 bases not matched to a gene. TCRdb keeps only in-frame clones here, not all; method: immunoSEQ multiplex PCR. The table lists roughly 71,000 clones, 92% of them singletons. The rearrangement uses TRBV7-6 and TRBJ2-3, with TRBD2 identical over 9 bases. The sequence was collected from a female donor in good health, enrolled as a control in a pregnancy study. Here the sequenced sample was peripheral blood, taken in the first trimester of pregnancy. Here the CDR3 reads CASSLGPRGLAGTDTQYF. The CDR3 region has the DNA TGTGCCAGCAGCTTGGGTCCCAGAGGTCTAGCGGGAACAGATACGCAGTATTTT.